The 16 T cell receptor beta chains below all came from one sample that was sequenced in a study of blood T cell repertoires in COVID-19. Repertoires were generated with immunoSEQ multiplex PCR, while TCRdb's copy carries only in-frame clones and drops some. The sample lists about 200,000 clones; about 80% were seen once. The sample consisted of PBMCs or T cells enriched from blood (not recorded which). Receptors were obtained from a man aged 40-50 years who had recovered from COVID-19.

This chain connects TRBV10-3 to TRBJ1-2, with TRBD1 as a possible D gene (5 bases). The CDR3 has 14 amino acids. The V end was cut by 2 bases, the J end by 0 bases, with 7 bases between. Germline V gene lookup returns CDR1 ENHRY and CDR2 SYGVKD. The CDR3, as DNA: TGTGCCATCAGTGAGGAACAGGCTAACTATGGCTACACCTTC. Translation gives CAISEEQANYGYTF.

This clone was seen many times. This chain links TRBV4-3 with TRBJ2-7; D gene ambiguous. The CDR3 spans 16 residues. Trimming took 1 base from V and 2 from J, leaving 15 bases between them. Germline V gene data show CDR1 as LGHNA and CDR2 as YSLEER. The CDR3 spells CASSQAWAVATYEQYF. CDR3 nucleotide sequence: TGCGCCAGCAGCCAAGCCTGGGCAGTGGCCACCTACGAGCAGTACTTC.

This chain joins TRBV6-1 and TRBJ1-2; 9 nucleotides agree with TRBD1. The germline gives CDR1 MNHNS, CDR2 SASEGT. V lost 3 bases, J lost 8 bases, and 10 bases stayed unmatched. The CDR3 loop spans 15 amino acids. The CDR3: CASSDLIQGARGYTF. CDR3 nucleotides: TGTGCCAGCAGTGATTTGATACAGGGGGCCCGGGGCTACACCTTC.

The V call is TRBV19, the J call TRBJ1-1; D might be TRBD1 (5 bases). Germline V gene sequence: CDR1 LNHDA, CDR2 SQIVND (reference sequence). The CDR3 length is 14 residues. V was clipped by 3 bases and J by 4 bases, with 12 bases between them. The CDR3 DNA reads as TGTGCCAGTAGTATGTTCGGCCAGGGCACTGAAGCTTTCTTT. Protein sequence: CASSMFGQGTEAFF.

The gene calls are TRBV10-3 and TRBJ1-1, with D possibly being TRBD1 (6 bases). The CDR3 covers 14 residues. Looked up from germline, CDR1 is ENHRY and CDR2 is SYGVKD. Trimming took off 5 bases at V and 1 base at J, with 11 bases between the two ends. The CDR3 sequence is CAISSPDRNTEAFF. In DNA, the CDR3 is TGTGCCATCAGTTCTCCGGACAGGAACACTGAAGCTTTCTTT.

V and J are TRBV7-9 and TRBJ2-7, with 8 bases fitting TRBD1. Germline CDR1 is SEHNR and CDR2 is FQNEAQ (reference sequence). V gave up 5 bases and J gave up 5 bases; unmatched junction bases: 11. There are 15 residues in the CDR3. The CDR3 DNA is TGTGCCAGCAGCCTAACCCGGACAGGGACCCACGAGCAGTACTTC. Protein sequence: CASSLTRTGTHEQYF.

The chain links TRBV19 to TRBJ1-2, with 11 bases matching TRBD1. The trim removed 5 bases at V and 8 bases at J, leaving 4 bases unmatched. CDR3 length: 13 amino acids. CDR1 and CDR2 (germline): LNHDA, SQIVND (reference sequence). The CDR3 here is CASSPDRGQGYTF. The CDR3 region has the DNA TGTGCCAGTAGTCCGGACAGGGGGCAAGGCTACACCTTC.

The rearrangement joins TRBV30 to TRBJ2-5; 7 bases map to TRBD1. The CDR3 is 12 residues long. J was trimmed by 5 bases and V by 7 bases; bases with no gene match: 7. Germline CDR1 reads GTSNPN; CDR2 reads SVGIG (reference sequence). The CDR3 reads CAFGTEDETQYF. CDR3 in DNA: TGTGCCTTCGGGACAGAGGATGAGACCCAGTACTTC. Full variable domain (outside the CDR3, taken from reference TRBV30 and TRBJ2-5): SQTIHQWPATLVQPVGSPLSLECTVEGTSNPNLYWYRQAAGRGLQLLFYSVGIGQISSEVPQNLSASRPQDRQFILSSKKLLLSDSGFYLCAFGTEDETQYFGPGTRLLVL.

This chain joins TRBV5-4 and TRBJ2-2; 10 bases align to TRBD2. V lost 1 base to trimming and J lost 0 bases; unmatched junction nucleotides: 0. The germline V gene encodes CDR1 SGHNT and CDR2 YYREEE (reference sequence). The CDR3 has 16 residues. This CDR3 is CASSLTSGANTGELFF. CDR3 nucleotide sequence: TGTGCCAGCAGCTTGACTAGCGGGGCGAACACCGGGGAGCTGTTTTTT.

The sample holds a few counts of this clone. This chain links TRBV5-1 with TRBJ2-1; D is possibly TRBD2 (6 bases). Germline-derived CDR1 and CDR2 are SGHRS and YFSETQ. V lost 2 bases to trimming and J lost 8 bases, with 14 bases between them. The CDR3 length is 14 residues. This chain's CDR3 is CASSLQTRVDEQFF. The CDR3 bases are TGCGCCAGCAGCTTACAGACTAGAGTGGATGAGCAGTTCTTC.

The V gene is TRBV5-4, the J gene TRBJ1-3, with 9 positions matching TRBD1. Germline assignment: CDR1 SGHNT and CDR2 YYREEE (reference sequence). The CDR3 totals 17 residues. V trimming: 0 bases; J trimming: 4 bases; junction bases outside the gene matches: 8. The CDR3 bases are TGTGCCAGCAGCTTGGCCCTTACAGGGGGCTCCGGAAACACCATATATTTT. Amino acid sequence: CASSLALTGGSGNTIYF.

The V gene is TRBV5-1, the J gene TRBJ2-1; 8 nucleotides match TRBD1. This CDR3 is built from 14 residues. Germline V gene data show CDR1 as SGHRS and CDR2 as YFSETQ. J was trimmed by 8 bases and V by 4 bases; bases with no gene match: 8. CDR3 residues: CASSTGQGSDEQFF. CDR3 DNA sequence: TGCGCCAGCAGCACCGGACAGGGCTCGGATGAGCAGTTCTTC.

The chain recombines TRBV6-6 with TRBJ1-1; D is perhaps TRBD1 (5 bases). The CDR3 runs to 13 residues. V lost 0 bases and J 8 bases, leaving 10 bases between the germline ends. Germline V gives CDR1 MNHNY, CDR2 SVGAGI (reference sequence). CDR3 loop: CASSYSSTGEAFF. The CDR3 bases are TGTGCCAGCAGTTACTCGTCAACAGGCGAAGCTTTCTTT.

V is TRBV7-6 and J is TRBJ2-2; D might be TRBD1 (6 bases). CDR1 SGHVS and CDR2 FNYEAQ come from the germline V gene. This CDR3 has 16 residues. Trimming shortened V by 1 base and J by 7 bases, and 16 bases separated the two germline ends. CDR3: CASSLVRSRGNGELFF. The CDR3 DNA is TGTGCCAGCAGCTTAGTTAGATCCAGGGGAAACGGGGAGCTGTTTTTT.

V and J are TRBV7-8 and TRBJ2-7; the D is unclear. CDR1 SGHVS and CDR2 FQNEAQ come from the germline V gene. V lost 5 bases and J 7 bases, leaving 9 bases between the germline ends. The CDR3 has 11 residues. For the CDR3, the DNA is TGTGCCAGCAGCCTCGGTCTGGAGCAGTACTTC. Translation: CASSLGLEQYF.

This chain's CDR3 is CASSPGPNQPQHF. DNA for the CDR3: TGTGCCAGCAGCCCGGGGCCGAATCAGCCCCAGCATTTT. The genes are TRBV6-2 or TRBV6-3 and TRBJ1-5, with D possibly matching TRBD1 (5 bases). V was cut by 6 bases and J by 4 bases, with 10 bases left in between. This CDR3 region has 13 residues. Germline CDR1 reads MNHEY; CDR2 reads SVGEGT.